These T cell receptor beta chains were read from a single sample in a study of cytomegalovirus exposure and HLA in healthy donors. Sequenced by immunoSEQ multiplex PCR; TCRdb stores in-frame clones only, minus some. Among about 200,000 clones listed, approximately 70% were seen once. The specimen sequenced was PBMCs. Source of these receptors: a woman under 40 in good health and CMV-seronegative. Each CDR3 is given with its conserved first and last residue. The order of the fields is D gene, J gene, V gene, clone size, CDR3 protein, CDR3 DNA. D genes are given only for firm matches. Expanded clones are given a class, and other clones once, few, many or no size at all.

d_gene: TRBD1; j_gene: TRBJ1-3; v_gene: TRBV27; abundance: few; CDR3aa: CASRPTSTRRSDRERSTIYF; CDR3nt: TGTGCCAGCAGGCCCACTTCAACACGACGATCGGACAGGGAGAGAAGCACCATATATTTT
d_gene: TRBD2; j_gene: TRBJ2-1; v_gene: TRBV7-9; abundance: .; CDR3aa: CASSYTSGREEQFF; CDR3nt: TGTGCCAGCAGCTATACTAGCGGGAGGGAGGAGCAGTTCTTC
d_gene: TRBD2; j_gene: TRBJ2-1; v_gene: TRBV27; abundance: .; CDR3aa: CATRSLGGGLAGGPYEQFF; CDR3nt: TGTGCCACCAGGTCTTTAGGGGGCGGACTAGCGGGAGGGCCGTATGAGCAGTTCTTC
d_gene: TRBD2; j_gene: TRBJ2-3; v_gene: TRBV2; abundance: once; CDR3aa: CASSAWTSGDPDTQYF; CDR3nt: TGTGCCAGCAGTGCCTGGACTAGCGGGGACCCAGATACGCAGTATTTT
d_gene: TRBD1; j_gene: TRBJ2-1; v_gene: TRBV7-2; abundance: few; CDR3aa: CASSLVGGNGNEQFF; CDR3nt: TGTGCCAGCAGCTTAGTAGGGGGCAACGGTAATGAGCAGTTCTTC
d_gene: .; j_gene: TRBJ1-1; v_gene: TRBV4-3; abundance: .; CDR3aa: CASSQQSRGEAFF; CDR3nt: TGCGCCAGCAGCCAGCAATCTCGAGGTGAAGCTTTCTTT
d_gene: .; j_gene: TRBJ1-5; v_gene: TRBV19; abundance: few; CDR3aa: CASSKSGVSNQPQHF; CDR3nt: TGTGCCAGTAGTAAATCAGGGGTTAGCAATCAGCCCCAGCATTTT
d_gene: .; j_gene: TRBJ2-1; v_gene: TRBV4-2; abundance: .; CDR3aa: CASSHGAASAYNEQFF; CDR3nt: TGTGCCAGCAGCCATGGGGCGGCTAGCGCCTACAATGAGCAGTTCTTC
d_gene: .; j_gene: TRBJ1-1; v_gene: TRBV10-1; abundance: .; CDR3aa: CASSESRDTEAFF; CDR3nt: TGCGCCAGCAGTGAGTCGAGGGACACTGAAGCTTTCTTT
d_gene: TRBD2; j_gene: TRBJ2-5; v_gene: TRBV6-1; abundance: .; CDR3aa: CASTRAGEETQYF; CDR3nt: TGTGCCAGCACCCGTGCGGGGGAAGAGACCCAGTACTTC
d_gene: .; j_gene: TRBJ2-7; v_gene: TRBV30; abundance: .; CDR3aa: CACSSNSDEQYF; CDR3nt: TGTGCCTGCAGTTCTAACTCGGACGAGCAGTACTTC
d_gene: TRBD2; j_gene: TRBJ2-7; v_gene: TRBV7-2; abundance: .; CDR3aa: CASSLDRGGSYEQYF; CDR3nt: TGTGCCAGCAGCTTAGATCGGGGGGGCTCCTACGAGCAGTACTTC
d_gene: .; j_gene: TRBJ1-1; v_gene: TRBV5-1; abundance: .; CDR3aa: CASSLGAVNTEAFF; CDR3nt: TGCGCCAGCAGCTTGGGTGCGGTGAACACTGAAGCTTTCTTT
d_gene: .; j_gene: TRBJ1-5; v_gene: TRBV7-2; abundance: few; CDR3aa: CASSLVEAYNQPQHF; CDR3nt: TGTGCCAGCAGCTTAGTAGAGGCCTACAATCAGCCCCAGCATTTT
d_gene: TRBD2; j_gene: TRBJ2-3; v_gene: TRBV5-6; abundance: .; CDR3aa: CASSLGPSGRAGDTQYF; CDR3nt: TGTGCCAGCAGCTTGGGTCCTAGCGGGAGGGCCGGAGATACGCAGTATTTT
d_gene: .; j_gene: TRBJ2-7; v_gene: TRBV27; abundance: few; CDR3aa: CASSWSGQTYEQYF; CDR3nt: TGTGCCAGCAGTTGGTCTGGGCAGACCTACGAGCAGTACTTC
d_gene: .; j_gene: TRBJ1-4; v_gene: TRBV7-2; abundance: few; CDR3aa: CASSSPAEPNRDLNEKLFF; CDR3nt: TGTGCCAGCAGCTCCCCGGCTGAGCCAAACAGAGATCTTAATGAAAAACTGTTTTTT
d_gene: .; j_gene: TRBJ2-2; v_gene: TRBV7-7; abundance: .; CDR3aa: CASSNQGSGELFF; CDR3nt: TGTGCTAGCAGCAACCAGGGGTCCGGGGAGCTGTTTTTT
d_gene: TRBD2; j_gene: TRBJ2-2; v_gene: TRBV9; abundance: .; CDR3aa: CASSVAGRANTGELFF; CDR3nt: TGTGCCAGCAGCGTAGCCGGGAGGGCGAACACCGGGGAGCTGTTTTTT
d_gene: TRBD1; j_gene: TRBJ1-3; v_gene: TRBV7-6; abundance: .; CDR3aa: CASSLARRGQYSGNTIYF; CDR3nt: TGTGCCAGCAGCTTAGCGAGGCGGGGACAGTACTCTGGAAACACCATATATTTT
d_gene: TRBD1; j_gene: TRBJ1-6; v_gene: TRBV15; abundance: .; CDR3aa: CATSRPGTGNSPLHF; CDR3nt: TGTGCCACCAGCAGACCCGGGACAGGTAATTCACCCCTCCACTTT
d_gene: TRBD2; j_gene: TRBJ2-1; v_gene: TRBV7-9; abundance: .; CDR3aa: CASSPPGGSYNEQFF; CDR3nt: TGTGCCAGCAGCCCCCCCGGCGGGAGCTACAATGAGCAGTTCTTC
d_gene: .; j_gene: TRBJ2-1; v_gene: TRBV4-3; abundance: .; CDR3aa: CASSQGQWSSYNEQFF; CDR3nt: TGCGCCAGCAGCCAAGGGCAATGGAGCTCCTACAATGAGCAGTTCTTC